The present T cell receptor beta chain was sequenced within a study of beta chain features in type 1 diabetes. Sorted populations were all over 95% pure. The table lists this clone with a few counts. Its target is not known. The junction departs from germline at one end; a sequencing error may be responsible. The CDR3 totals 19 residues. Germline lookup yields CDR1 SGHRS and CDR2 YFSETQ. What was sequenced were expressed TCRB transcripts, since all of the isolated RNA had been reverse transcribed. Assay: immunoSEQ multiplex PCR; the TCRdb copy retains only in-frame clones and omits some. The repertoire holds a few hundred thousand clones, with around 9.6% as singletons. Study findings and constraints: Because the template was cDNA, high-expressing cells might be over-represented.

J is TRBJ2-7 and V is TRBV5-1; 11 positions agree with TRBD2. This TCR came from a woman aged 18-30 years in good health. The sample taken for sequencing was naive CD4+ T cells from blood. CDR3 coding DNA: TGCGCCAGCAGCTCAAAAGGACTAGCGGGCACTCCGAATTCCTTCGAGCAGTACTTC. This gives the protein CASSSKGLAGTPNSFEQYF.